This T cell receptor (beta chain) emerged from a study of T cell changes during pregnancy in multiple sclerosis. TCRdb keeps only in-frame clones here, not all; method: immunoSEQ multiplex PCR. The table includes about 59,000 clones, approximately 93% detected once. Germline V gene lookup returns CDR1 SNHLY and CDR2 FYNNEI. This CDR3 comprises 17 residues. The V gene lost 1 base and the J gene lost 4 bases, with 17 bases spanning the gap. The TCR originated in a female donor with multiple sclerosis, enrolled in a pregnancy study. Here the sequenced sample was CD8+ T cells from peripheral blood mononuclear cells, taken in the third trimester of pregnancy. The chain combines TRBV2 with TRBJ2-1; possibly TRBD2 for D (7 bases). The DNA for the CDR3 is TGTGCCAGCAGTGAAGGAGGGGGGGGACTACGGTACAATGAGCAGTTCTTC. Its protein is CASSEGGGGLRYNEQFF.